This T cell receptor (beta chain) came from a study of Graves' ophthalmopathy and Graves' hyperthyroidism. Amplifying from RNA transcripts, the study obtained TCR beta CDR3 regions. The authors performed first-round RT-PCR with HTBI primers and then a second-round multiplex PCR. TCRdb re-called the multiplex PCR reads with MiXCR, one entry per CDR3 protein. Among 560,000 or so distinct CDR3 sequences listed, under 45% were seen once. This receptor was identified in an adult man with Graves' hyperthyroidism. Sequences were obtained from peripheral blood or thyroid tissue (not recorded which).

In DNA, the CDR3 is TGTGCCACCAGTGAGCCTGACAGGGACCAAGAGACCCAGTACTTC. Translating it yields CATSEPDRDQETQYF. This chain connects TRBV24-1 to TRBJ2-5; 7 positions match TRBD1. Germline assignment: CDR1 KGHDR and CDR2 SFDVKD. Trimming at V came to 4 bases and at J to 0 bases, leaving 4 bases not matched to a gene. CDR3 length: 15 residues.